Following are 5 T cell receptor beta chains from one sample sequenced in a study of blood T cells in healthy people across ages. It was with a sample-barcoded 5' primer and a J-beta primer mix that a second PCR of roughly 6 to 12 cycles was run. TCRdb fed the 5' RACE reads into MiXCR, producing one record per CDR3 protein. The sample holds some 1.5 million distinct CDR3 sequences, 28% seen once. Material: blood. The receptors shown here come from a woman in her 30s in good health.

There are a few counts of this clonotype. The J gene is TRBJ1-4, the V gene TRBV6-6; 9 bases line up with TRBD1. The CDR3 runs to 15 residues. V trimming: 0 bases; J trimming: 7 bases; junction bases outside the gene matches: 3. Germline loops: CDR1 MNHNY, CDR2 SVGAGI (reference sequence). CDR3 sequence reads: CASSYSNRGLEKLFF. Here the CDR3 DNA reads TGTGCCAGCAGTTACTCCAACAGGGGGCTTGAAAAACTGTTTTTT.

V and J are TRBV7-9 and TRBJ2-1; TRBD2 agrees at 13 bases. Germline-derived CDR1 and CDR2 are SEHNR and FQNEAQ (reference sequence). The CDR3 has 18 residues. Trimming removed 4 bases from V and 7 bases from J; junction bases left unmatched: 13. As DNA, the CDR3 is TGTGCCAGCAGCTCCCCCCGTTTACTAGCGGGAGGGAGAAATGAGCAGTTCTTC. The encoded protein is CASSSPRLLAGGRNEQFF.

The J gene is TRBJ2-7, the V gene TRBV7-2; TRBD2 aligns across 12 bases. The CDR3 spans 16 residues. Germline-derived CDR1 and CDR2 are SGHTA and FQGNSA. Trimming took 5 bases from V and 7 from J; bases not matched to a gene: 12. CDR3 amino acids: CASSRSLAGGLNEQYF. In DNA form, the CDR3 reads TGTGCCAGCAGCAGGTCACTAGCGGGAGGCCTCAATGAGCAGTACTTC.

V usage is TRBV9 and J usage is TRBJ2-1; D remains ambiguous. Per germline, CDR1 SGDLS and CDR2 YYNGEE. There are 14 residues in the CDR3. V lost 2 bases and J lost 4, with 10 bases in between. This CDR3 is CASSVGEAYNEQFF. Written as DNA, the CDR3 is TGTGCCAGCAGCGTCGGCGAGGCTTACAATGAGCAGTTCTTC.

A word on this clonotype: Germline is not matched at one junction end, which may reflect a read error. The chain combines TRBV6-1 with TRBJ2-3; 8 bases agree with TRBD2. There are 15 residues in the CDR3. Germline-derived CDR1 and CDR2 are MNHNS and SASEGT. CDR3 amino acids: CTSSSMTSGTDTQYF. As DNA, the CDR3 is TGTACCAGCAGTTCTATGACTAGCGGCACAGATACGCAGTATTTT.